This T cell receptor (beta chain) was recorded in a study of cytomegalovirus exposure and HLA in healthy donors. Overall study results and limits: A later analysis showed HLA-associated TCR beta chains outstripping equally common others in clonal expansion.

The PCR had 60 Vbeta and 13 Jbeta primers. Repertoires were generated with immunoSEQ multiplex PCR, while TCRdb's copy carries only in-frame clones and drops some. The repertoire consists of some 180,000 clones, with roughly 77% occurring once and the leading ten covering 1.5% to 2%. About this clone: The antigen remains unidentified.

The V and J ends lost 5 bases and 0 bases, in that order; junction bases with no gene match: 9. The germline V gene encodes CDR1 LNHDA and CDR2 SQIVND (reference sequence). This CDR3 is built from 19 residues. The receptor comes from a woman under 40 in good health and CMV-seronegative. This sequence joins TRBV19 and TRBJ2-1, with 14 bases identical to TRBD2. Sequencing input: PBMCs. CDR3 in amino acids: CASSPRTSGGLFSYNEQFF. The CDR3 DNA is TGTGCCAGTAGTCCCCGGACTAGCGGGGGGCTCTTCTCCTACAATGAGCAGTTCTTC.